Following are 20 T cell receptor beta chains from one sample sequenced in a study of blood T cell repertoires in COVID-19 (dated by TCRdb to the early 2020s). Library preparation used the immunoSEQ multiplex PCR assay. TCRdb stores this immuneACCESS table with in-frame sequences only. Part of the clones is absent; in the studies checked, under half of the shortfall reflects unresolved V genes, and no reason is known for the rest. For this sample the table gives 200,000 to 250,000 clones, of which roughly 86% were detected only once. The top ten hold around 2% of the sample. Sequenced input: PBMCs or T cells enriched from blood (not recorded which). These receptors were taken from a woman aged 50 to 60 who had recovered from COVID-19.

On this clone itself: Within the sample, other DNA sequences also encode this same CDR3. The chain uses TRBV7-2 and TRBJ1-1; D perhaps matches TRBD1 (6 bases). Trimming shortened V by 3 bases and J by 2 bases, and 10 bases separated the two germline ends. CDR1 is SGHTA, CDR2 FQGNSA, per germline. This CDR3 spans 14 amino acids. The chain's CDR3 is CASSFGQSNTEAFF. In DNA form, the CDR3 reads TGTGCCAGCAGCTTCGGACAGAGCAACACTGAAGCTTTCTTT.

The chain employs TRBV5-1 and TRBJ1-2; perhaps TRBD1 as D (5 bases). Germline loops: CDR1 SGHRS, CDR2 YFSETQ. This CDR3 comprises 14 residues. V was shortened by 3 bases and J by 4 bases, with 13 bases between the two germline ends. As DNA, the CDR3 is TGCGCCAGCAGCTCGACAGAAGTGGGCTATGGCTACACCTTC. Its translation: CASSSTEVGYGYTF.

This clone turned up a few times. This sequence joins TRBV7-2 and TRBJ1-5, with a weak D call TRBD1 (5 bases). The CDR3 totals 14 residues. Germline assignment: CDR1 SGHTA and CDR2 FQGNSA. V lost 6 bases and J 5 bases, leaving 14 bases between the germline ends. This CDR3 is CASRGPGVDQPQHF. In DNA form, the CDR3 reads TGTGCCAGCAGAGGTCCGGGGGTTGATCAGCCCCAGCATTTT.

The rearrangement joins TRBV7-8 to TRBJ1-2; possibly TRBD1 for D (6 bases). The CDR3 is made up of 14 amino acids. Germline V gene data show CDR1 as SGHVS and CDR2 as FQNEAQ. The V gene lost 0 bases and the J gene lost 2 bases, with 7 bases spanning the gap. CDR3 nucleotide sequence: TGTGCCAGCAGCTTAGCTACAGGGAACTATGGCTACACCTTC. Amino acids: CASSLATGNYGYTF.

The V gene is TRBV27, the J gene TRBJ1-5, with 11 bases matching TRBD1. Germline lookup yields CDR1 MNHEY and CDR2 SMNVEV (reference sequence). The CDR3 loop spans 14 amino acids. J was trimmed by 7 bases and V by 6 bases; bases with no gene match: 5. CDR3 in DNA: TGTGCCAGCAGCCCTGGACAGGGGGCACAGCCCCAGCATTTT. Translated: CASSPGQGAQPQHF.

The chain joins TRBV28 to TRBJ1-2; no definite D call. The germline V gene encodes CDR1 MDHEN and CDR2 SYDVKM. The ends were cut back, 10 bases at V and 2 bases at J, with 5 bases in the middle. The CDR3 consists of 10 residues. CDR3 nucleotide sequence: TGTGCCACCGAGAACTATGGCTACACCTTC. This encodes CATENYGYTF.

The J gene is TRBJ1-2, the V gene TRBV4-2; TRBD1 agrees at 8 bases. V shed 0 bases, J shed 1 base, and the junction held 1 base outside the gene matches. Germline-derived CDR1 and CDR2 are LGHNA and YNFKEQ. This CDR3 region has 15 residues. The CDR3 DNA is TGTGCCAGCAGCCAAGACGACAGGGGTAACTATGGCTACACCTTC. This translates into CASSQDDRGNYGYTF.

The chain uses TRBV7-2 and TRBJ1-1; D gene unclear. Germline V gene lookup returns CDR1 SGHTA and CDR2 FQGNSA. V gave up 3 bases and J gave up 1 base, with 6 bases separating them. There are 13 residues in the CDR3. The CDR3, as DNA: TGTGCCAGCAGCTTGCACAGGAACACTGAAGCTTTCTTT. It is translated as CASSLHRNTEAFF.

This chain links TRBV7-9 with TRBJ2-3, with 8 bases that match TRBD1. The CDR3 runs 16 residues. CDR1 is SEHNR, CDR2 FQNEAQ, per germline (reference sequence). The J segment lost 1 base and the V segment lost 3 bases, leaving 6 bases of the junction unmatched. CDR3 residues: CASSFVAGGGTDTQYF. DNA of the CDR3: TGTGCCAGCAGCTTTGTGGCAGGGGGCGGCACAGATACGCAGTATTTT. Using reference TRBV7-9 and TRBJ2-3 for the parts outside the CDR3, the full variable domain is DTGVSQNPRHKITKRGQNVTFRCDPISEHNRLYWYRQTLGQGPEFLTYFQNEAQLEKSRLLSDRFSAERPKGSFSTLEIQRTEQGDSAMYLCASSFVAGGGTDTQYFGPGTRLTVL.

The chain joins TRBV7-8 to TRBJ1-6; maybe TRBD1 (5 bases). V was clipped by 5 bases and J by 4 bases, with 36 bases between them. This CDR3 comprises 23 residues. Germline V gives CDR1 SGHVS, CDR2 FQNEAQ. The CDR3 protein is CASSRLVFQFGGPGSSYNSPLHF. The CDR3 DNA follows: TGTGCCAGCAGCCGCCTCGTATTCCAGTTCGGGGGTCCTGGCAGCAGTTATAATTCACCCCTCCACTTT.

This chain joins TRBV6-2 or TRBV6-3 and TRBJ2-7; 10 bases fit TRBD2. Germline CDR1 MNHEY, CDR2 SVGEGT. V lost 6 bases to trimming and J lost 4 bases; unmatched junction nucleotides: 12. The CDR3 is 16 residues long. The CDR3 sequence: CASSSSRTSGKYEQYF. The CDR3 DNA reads TGTGCCAGCAGCTCCAGTAGGACTAGCGGAAAATACGAGCAGTACTTC.

The CDR3 region is CASRSTGIVSTEAFF. CDR3 nucleotide sequence: TGTGCCAGCAGGTCGACAGGGATTGTGAGCACTGAAGCTTTCTTT. The chain employs TRBV2 and TRBJ1-1, with TRBD1 identical over 7 bases. V lost 6 bases to trimming and J lost 4 bases; unmatched junction nucleotides: 11. The germline V gene encodes CDR1 SNHLY and CDR2 FYNNEI. The CDR3 totals 15 residues. The whole variable domain, filled in from reference TRBV2 and TRBJ1-1, reads EPEVTQTPSHQVTQMGQEVILRCVPISNHLYFYWYRQILGQKVEFLVSFYNNEISEKSEIFDDQFSVERPDGSNFTLKIRSTKLEDSAMYFCASRSTGIVSTEAFFGQGTRLTVV.

The CDR3 loop reads CAWSVSSNQPQHF. CDR3 nucleotides: TGTGCCTGGAGTGTCTCCAGCAATCAGCCCCAGCATTTT. The chain uses TRBV30 and TRBJ1-5; D is unresolved. This CDR3 is 13 amino acids long. V dropped 0 bases and J dropped 1 base, with 4 bases sitting between them. Germline CDR1 GTSNPN, CDR2 SVGIG (reference sequence).

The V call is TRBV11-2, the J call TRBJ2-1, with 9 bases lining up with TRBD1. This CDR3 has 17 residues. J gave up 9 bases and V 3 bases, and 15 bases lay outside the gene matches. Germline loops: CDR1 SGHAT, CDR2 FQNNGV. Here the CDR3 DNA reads TGTGCCAGCAGCTTTCCGGGACAGGGAGTATCCAAAGGTGAGCAGTTCTTC. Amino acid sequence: CASSFPGQGVSKGEQFF.

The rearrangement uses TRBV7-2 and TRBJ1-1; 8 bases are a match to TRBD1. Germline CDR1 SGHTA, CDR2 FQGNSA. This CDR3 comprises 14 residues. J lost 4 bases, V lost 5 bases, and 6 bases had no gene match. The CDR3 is CASSQQGGGTEAFF. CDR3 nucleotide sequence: TGTGCCAGCAGCCAACAGGGGGGTGGCACTGAAGCTTTCTTT.

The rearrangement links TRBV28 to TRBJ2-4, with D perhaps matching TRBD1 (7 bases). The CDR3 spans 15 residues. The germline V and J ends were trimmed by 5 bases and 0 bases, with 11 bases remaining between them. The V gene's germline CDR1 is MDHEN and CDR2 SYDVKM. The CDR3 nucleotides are TGTGCCAGCAGTCCAGGGGGGACAGCCAAAAACATTCAGTACTTC. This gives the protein CASSPGGTAKNIQYF.

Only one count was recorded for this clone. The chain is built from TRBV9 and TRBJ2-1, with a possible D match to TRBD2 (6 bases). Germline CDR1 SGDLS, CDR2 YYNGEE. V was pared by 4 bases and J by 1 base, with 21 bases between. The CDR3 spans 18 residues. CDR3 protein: CASSPLGELASSYNEQFF. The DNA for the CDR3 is TGTGCCAGCAGCCCACTCGGGGAACTAGCCTCTTCCTACAATGAGCAGTTCTTC.

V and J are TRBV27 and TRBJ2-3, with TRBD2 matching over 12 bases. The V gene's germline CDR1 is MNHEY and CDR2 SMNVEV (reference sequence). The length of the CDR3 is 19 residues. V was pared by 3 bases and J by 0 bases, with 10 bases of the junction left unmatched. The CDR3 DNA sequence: TGTGCCAGCAGTTTCTTGCGTACTAGCGGGGGGATAAGCACAGATACGCAGTATTTT. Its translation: CASSFLRTSGGISTDTQYF.

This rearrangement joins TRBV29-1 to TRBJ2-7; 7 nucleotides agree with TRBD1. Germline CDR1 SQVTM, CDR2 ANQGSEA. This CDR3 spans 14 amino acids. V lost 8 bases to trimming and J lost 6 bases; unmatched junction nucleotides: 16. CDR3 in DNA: TGCAGCTACGCTAGAGGGGACAGCGCAAGCGAGCAGTACTTC. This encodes CSYARGDSASEQYF.

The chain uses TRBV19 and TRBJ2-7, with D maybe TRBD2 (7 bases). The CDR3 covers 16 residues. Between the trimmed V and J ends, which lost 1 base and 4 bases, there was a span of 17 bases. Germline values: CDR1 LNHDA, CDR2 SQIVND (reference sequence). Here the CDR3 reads CASSIVGGDPLYEQYF. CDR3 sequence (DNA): TGTGCCAGTAGTATAGTAGGGGGGGACCCCCTTTACGAGCAGTACTTC.